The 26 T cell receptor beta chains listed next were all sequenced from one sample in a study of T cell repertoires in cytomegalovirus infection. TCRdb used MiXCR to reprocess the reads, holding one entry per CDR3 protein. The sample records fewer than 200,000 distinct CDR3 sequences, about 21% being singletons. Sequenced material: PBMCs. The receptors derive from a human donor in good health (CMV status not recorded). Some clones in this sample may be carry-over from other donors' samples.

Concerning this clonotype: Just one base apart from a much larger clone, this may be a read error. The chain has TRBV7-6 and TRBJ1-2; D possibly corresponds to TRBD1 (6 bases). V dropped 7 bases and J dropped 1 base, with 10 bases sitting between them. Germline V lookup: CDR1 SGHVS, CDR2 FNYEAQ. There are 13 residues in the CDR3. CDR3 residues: CASNPDSNYGYTF. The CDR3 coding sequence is TGTGCCAGCAACCCGGACAGTAACTATGGCTACACCTTC.

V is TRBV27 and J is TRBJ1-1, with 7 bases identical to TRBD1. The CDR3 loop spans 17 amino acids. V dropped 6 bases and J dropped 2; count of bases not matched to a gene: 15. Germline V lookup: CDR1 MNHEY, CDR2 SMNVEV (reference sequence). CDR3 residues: CASSLWGGQNFNTEAFF. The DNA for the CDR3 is TGTGCCAGCAGCCTGTGGGGGGGACAGAATTTTAACACTGAAGCTTTCTTT.

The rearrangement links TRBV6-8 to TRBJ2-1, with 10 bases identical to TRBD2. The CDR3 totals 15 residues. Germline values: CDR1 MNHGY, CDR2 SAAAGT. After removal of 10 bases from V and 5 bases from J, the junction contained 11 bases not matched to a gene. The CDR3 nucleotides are TGTGCCATCACCGCCCCGGGACTAGCGAACAATGAGCAGTTCTTC. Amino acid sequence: CAITAPGLANNEQFF.

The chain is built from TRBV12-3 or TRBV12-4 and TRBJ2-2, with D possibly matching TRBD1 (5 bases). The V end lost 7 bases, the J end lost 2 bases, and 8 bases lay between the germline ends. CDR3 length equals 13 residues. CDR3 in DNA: TGTGCCAGCAAAGACAGCAACACCGGGGAGCTGTTTTTT. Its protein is CASKDSNTGELFF.

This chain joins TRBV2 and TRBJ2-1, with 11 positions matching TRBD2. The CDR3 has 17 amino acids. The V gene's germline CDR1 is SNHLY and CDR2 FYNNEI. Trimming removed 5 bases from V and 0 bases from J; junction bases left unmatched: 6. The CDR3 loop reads CASSHRLAGSSYNEQFF. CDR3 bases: TGTGCCAGCAGTCACCGACTAGCGGGGAGCTCCTACAATGAGCAGTTCTTC.

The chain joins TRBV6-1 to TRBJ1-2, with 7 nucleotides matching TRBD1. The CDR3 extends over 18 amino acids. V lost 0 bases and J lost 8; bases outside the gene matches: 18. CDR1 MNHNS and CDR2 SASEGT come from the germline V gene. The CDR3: CASSEAARDRFFPGGYTF. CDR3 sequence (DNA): TGTGCCAGCAGTGAAGCGGCCCGGGACAGATTCTTCCCGGGGGGCTACACCTTC.

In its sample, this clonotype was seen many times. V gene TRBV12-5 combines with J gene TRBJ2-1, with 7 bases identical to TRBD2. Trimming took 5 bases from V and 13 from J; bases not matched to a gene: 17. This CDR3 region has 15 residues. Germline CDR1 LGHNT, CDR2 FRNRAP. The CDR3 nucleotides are TGTGCTAGTGGTCGCGGGGAGGGGCGGTCTTTTGCCCAGTTCTTC. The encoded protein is CASGRGEGRSFAQFF. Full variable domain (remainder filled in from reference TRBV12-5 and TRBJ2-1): DARVTQTPRHKVTEMGQEVTMRCQPILGHNTVFWYRQTMMQGLELLAYFRNRAPLDDSGMPKDRFSAEMPDATLATLKIQPSEPRDSAVYFCASGRGEGRSFAQFFGPGTRLTVL.

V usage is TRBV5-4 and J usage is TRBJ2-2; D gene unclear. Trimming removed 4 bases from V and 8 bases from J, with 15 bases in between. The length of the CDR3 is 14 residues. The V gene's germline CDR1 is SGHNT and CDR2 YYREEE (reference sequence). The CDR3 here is CASSKSTDRGELFF. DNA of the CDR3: TGTGCCAGCAGCAAATCGACCGATCGGGGGGAGCTGTTTTTT.

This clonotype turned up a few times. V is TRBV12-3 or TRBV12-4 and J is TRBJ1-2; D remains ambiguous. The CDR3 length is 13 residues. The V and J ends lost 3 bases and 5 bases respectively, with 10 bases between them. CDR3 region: CASSLSTEYGYTF. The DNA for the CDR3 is TGTGCCAGCAGTTTGAGCACAGAATATGGCTACACCTTC.

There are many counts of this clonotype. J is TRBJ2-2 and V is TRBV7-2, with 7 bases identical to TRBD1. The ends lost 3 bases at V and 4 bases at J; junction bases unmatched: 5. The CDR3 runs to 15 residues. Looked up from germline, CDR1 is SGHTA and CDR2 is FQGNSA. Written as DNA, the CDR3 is TGTGCCAGCAGCTTCTCCAGGGGGACCACCGGGGAGCTGTTTTTT. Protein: CASSFSRGTTGELFF.

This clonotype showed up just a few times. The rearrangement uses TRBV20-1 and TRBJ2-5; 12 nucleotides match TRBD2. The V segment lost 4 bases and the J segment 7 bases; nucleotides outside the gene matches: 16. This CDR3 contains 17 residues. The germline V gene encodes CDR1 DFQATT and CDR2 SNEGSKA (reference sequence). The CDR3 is CSATLLASGGGEGTQYF. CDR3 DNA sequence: TGCAGTGCTACCCTCCTGGCTAGCGGGGGGGGGGAAGGGACCCAGTACTTC.

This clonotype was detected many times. CDR3 loop: CASRRTGNTEAFF. CDR3 DNA sequence: TGTGCCAGCAGACGGACAGGTAACACTGAAGCTTTCTTT. The chain joins TRBV28 to TRBJ1-1; TRBD1 aligns across 7 bases. This CDR3 contains 13 residues. Trimming cost V 6 bases and J 2 bases; bases outside gene matches: 3. CDR1 MDHEN and CDR2 SYDVKM come from the germline V gene. Full variable domain (rest looked up from reference TRBV28 and TRBJ1-1): DVKVTQSSRYLVKRTGEKVFLECVQDMDHENMFWYRQDPGLGLRLIYFSYDVKMKEKGDIPEGYSVSREKKERFSLILESASTNQTSMYLCASRRTGNTEAFFGQGTRLTVV.

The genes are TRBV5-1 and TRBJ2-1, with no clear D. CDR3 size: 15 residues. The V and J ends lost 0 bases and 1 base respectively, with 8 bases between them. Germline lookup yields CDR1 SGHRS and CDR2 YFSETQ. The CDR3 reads CASSLGAVSYNEQFF. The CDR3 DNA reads TGCGCCAGCAGCTTGGGCGCAGTGTCCTACAATGAGCAGTTCTTC.

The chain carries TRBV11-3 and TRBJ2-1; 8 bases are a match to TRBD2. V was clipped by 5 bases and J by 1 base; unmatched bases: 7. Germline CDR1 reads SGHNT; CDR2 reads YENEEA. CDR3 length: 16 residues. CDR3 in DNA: TGTGCCAGCAGCACGGGGGGGGTCGTATCCTACAATGAGCAGTTCTTC. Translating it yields CASSTGGVVSYNEQFF.

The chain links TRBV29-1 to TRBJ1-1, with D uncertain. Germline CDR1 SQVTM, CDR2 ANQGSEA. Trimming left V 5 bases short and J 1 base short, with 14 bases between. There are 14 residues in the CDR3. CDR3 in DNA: TGCAGCGTTAAGAGGACGGTTGAGAACACTGAAGCTTTCTTT. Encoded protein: CSVKRTVENTEAFF.

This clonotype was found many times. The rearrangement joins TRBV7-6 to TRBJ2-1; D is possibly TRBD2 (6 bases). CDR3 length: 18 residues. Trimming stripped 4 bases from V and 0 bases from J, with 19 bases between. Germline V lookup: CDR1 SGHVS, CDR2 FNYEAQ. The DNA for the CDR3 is TGTGCCAGCAGCTACCCCCAGGGCGGGGACGTCTCCTACAATGAGCAGTTCTTC. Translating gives CASSYPQGGDVSYNEQFF. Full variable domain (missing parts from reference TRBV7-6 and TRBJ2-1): GAGVSQSPRYKVTKRGQDVALRCDPISGHVSLYWYRQALGQGPEFLTYFNYEAQQDKSGLPNDRFSAERPEGSISTLTIQRTEQRDSAMYRCASSYPQGGDVSYNEQFFGPGTRLTVL.

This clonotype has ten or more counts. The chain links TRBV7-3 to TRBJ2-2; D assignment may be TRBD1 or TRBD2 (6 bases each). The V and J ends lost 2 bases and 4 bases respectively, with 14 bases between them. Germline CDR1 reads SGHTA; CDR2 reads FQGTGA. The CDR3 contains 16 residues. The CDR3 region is CASSLGSGAITGELFF. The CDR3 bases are TGTGCCAGCAGCTTAGGGTCGGGGGCCATCACCGGGGAGCTGTTTTTT.

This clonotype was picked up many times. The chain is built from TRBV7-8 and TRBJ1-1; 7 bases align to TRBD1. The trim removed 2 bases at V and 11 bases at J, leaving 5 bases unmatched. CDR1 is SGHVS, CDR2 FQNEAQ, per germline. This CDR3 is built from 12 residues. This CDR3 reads CASSLPGGAAFF. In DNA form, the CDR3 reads TGTGCCAGCAGCTTACCAGGGGGGGCGGCTTTCTTT. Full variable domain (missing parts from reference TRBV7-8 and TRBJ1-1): GAGVSQSPRYKVAKRGQDVALRCDPISGHVSLFWYQQALGQGPEFLTYFQNEAQLDKSGLPSDRFFAERPEGSVSTLKIQRTQQEDSAVYLCASSLPGGAAFFGQGTRLTVV.

CDR3 nucleotide sequence: TGCAGCGTCCTCAGGGAACCAACCTACGAGCAGTACTTC. Translating it yields CSVLREPTYEQYF. V usage is TRBV29-1 and J usage is TRBJ2-7; D is perhaps TRBD1 (5 bases). The ends were cut back, 6 bases at V and 2 bases at J, with 14 bases in the middle. Per the germline V gene, CDR1 is SQVTM and CDR2 is ANQGSEA. The CDR3 is made up of 13 amino acids.

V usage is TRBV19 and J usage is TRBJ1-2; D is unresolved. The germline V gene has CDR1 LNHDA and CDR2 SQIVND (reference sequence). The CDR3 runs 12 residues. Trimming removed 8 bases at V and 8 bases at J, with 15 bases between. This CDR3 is CASRRHDGGYTF. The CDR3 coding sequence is TGTGCCAGTCGGCGGCACGACGGGGGCTACACCTTC.

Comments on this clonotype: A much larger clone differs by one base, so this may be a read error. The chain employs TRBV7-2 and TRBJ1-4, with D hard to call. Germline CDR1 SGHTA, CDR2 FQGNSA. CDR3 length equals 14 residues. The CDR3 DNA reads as TGTGTCAGCAGCTTCGGGTGGACTAATGAAAAACTGTTTTTT. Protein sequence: CVSSFGWTNEKLFF.

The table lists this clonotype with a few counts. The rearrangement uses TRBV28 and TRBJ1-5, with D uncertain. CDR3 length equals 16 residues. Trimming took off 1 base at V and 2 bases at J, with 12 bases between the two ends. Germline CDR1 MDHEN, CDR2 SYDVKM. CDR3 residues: CASSLSGSAGNQPQHF. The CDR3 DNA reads TGTGCCAGCAGTTTATCCGGGTCCGCGGGCAATCAGCCCCAGCATTTT.

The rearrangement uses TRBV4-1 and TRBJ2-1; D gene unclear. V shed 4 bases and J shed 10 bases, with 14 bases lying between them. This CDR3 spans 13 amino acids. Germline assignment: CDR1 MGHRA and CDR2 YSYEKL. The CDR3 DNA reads TGCGCCAGCAGCCCCCTCGGGTCTACCGAGCAGTTCTTC. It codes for CASSPLGSTEQFF.

CDR3 DNA sequence: TGCAGCGTTGAAGGCTTGTCAGATACGCAGTATTTT. It translates to CSVEGLSDTQYF. V and J are TRBV29-1 and TRBJ2-3; D remains unclear. With 1 base removed from V and 4 bases from J, the gap between germline ends came to 6 bases. Germline CDR1 is SQVTM and CDR2 is ANQGSEA. The CDR3 is 12 amino acids.

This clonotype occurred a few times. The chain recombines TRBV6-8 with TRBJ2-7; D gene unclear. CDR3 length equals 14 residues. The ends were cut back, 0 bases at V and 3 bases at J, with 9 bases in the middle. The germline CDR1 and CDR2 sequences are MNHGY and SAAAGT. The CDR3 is CASSYSLDSYEQYF. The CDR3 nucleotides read TGTGCCAGCAGTTACTCCCTAGATAGCTACGAGCAGTACTTC.

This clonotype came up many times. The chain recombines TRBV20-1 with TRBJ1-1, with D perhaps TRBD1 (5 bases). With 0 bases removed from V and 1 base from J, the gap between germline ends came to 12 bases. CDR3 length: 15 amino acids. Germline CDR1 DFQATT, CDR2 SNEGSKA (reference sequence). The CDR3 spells CSARDRQSRNTEAFF. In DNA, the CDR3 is TGCAGTGCTAGAGACCGACAGTCGAGGAACACTGAAGCTTTCTTT.